This TCR beta chain was recorded in a study of T cell repertoires in cytomegalovirus infection. V lost 3 bases and J 4 bases, leaving 8 bases between the germline ends. The CDR3 extends over 12 amino acids. Looked up from germline, CDR1 is DFQATT and CDR2 is SNEGSKA (reference sequence). Regarding this clonotype: What it binds is unknown.

TCRdb re-called the reads through MiXCR, storing one row per CDR3 protein. In the table there are 400,000 to 600,000 distinct CDR3 sequences, about 42% of which are singletons. Specimen: cultured PBMCs, collected from culture after CMV antigen stimulation. The chain couples TRBV20-1 to TRBJ2-3, with D unclear. This TCR was recovered from a human donor in good health (CMV status not recorded). Some clones in this sample may be carry-over from other donors' samples. CDR3 region: CSASGPADTQYF. In DNA form, the CDR3 reads TGCAGTGCTAGTGGCCCGGCAGATACGCAGTATTTT.